What follows are 8 T cell receptor beta chains derived from one specimen sequenced in a study of memory CD4+ T cells and cytomegalovirus serostatus. Single viable CD3+CD4+CD8-CD45RO+ cells were sorted as the memory CD4+ T cells. Repertoires were generated with immunoSEQ multiplex PCR, while TCRdb's copy carries only in-frame clones and drops some. Here the sample spans over 35,000 clones, approximately 78% being singletons. Specimen: memory CD4+ T cells from blood. Receptors originate from an adult in good health and CMV-seronegative.

This chain connects TRBV7-2 to TRBJ1-5; maybe TRBD1 (6 bases). V was shortened by 6 bases and J by 4 bases, with 13 bases between the two germline ends. In germline, CDR1 is SGHTA, CDR2 FQGNSA. The CDR3 covers 14 residues. CDR3 region: CASSRDISNQPQHF. The CDR3 bases are TGTGCCAGCAGTCGGGACATATCTAATCAGCCCCAGCATTTT.

CDR3 DNA sequence: TGTGCCAGCAGAGACAGGGGTGCGGGAAACACCATATATTTT. Amino acid sequence: CASRDRGAGNTIYF. V usage is TRBV2 and J usage is TRBJ1-3, with TRBD1 matching 8 bases. Germline-derived CDR1 and CDR2 are SNHLY and FYNNEI. The CDR3 is 14 amino acids. V trimming: 6 bases; J trimming: 4 bases; junction bases outside the gene matches: 5.

J is TRBJ2-3 and V is TRBV27; 9 nucleotides match TRBD2. V shed 1 base, J shed 6 bases, and the junction held 5 bases outside the gene matches. This CDR3 comprises 15 residues. Germline CDR1 reads MNHEY; CDR2 reads SMNVEV (reference sequence). CDR3 DNA sequence: TGTGCCAGCAGTTTATGGGGACTAGCTCGGGATACGCAGTATTTT. It encodes CASSLWGLARDTQYF.

The chain is built from TRBV7-8 and TRBJ1-1; 8 bases match TRBD1. This CDR3 region has 14 residues. Germline lookup yields CDR1 SGHVS and CDR2 FQNEAQ. Trimming took 3 bases from V and 3 from J; bases not matched to a gene: 3. The CDR3 protein is CASSFQTGDTEAFF. The CDR3 coding sequence is TGTGCCAGCAGCTTCCAGACAGGGGACACTGAAGCTTTCTTT.

V and J are TRBV28 and TRBJ1-2; unclear D gene. CDR1 and CDR2 from the germline V gene are MDHEN and SYDVKM. The length of the CDR3 is 16 residues. The ends were cut back, 3 bases at V and 0 bases at J, with 14 bases in the middle. The CDR3 reads CASSLFNWRTNYGYTF. The CDR3 DNA sequence: TGTGCCAGCAGTTTGTTCAATTGGAGAACTAACTATGGCTACACCTTC.

The rearrangement joins TRBV9 to TRBJ1-5; 9 bases align to TRBD1. The CDR3 length is 13 residues. Germline CDR1 SGDLS, CDR2 YYNGEE. The V segment lost 3 bases and the J segment 6 bases; nucleotides outside the gene matches: 1. CDR3 nucleotide sequence: TGTGCCAGCAGCGACAGGGGGCTTCAGCCCCAGCATTTT. It codes for CASSDRGLQPQHF.

This rearrangement joins TRBV6-5 to TRBJ2-6; 10 bases align to TRBD1. Germline values: CDR1 MNHEY, CDR2 SVGAGI. The length of the CDR3 is 13 residues. Trimming removed 10 bases from V and 11 bases from J; junction bases left unmatched: 8. The CDR3 sequence is CAKPQDRGDVLTF. The CDR3 nucleotides read TGTGCCAAACCCCAGGACAGGGGGGACGTCCTGACTTTC.

V and J are TRBV6-5 and TRBJ1-2; D ambiguous. V shed 5 bases and J shed 2 bases, with 6 bases lying between them. The germline V gene has CDR1 MNHEY and CDR2 SVGAGI. The CDR3 length is 12 residues. Written as DNA, the CDR3 is TGTGCCAGCAGTCACGGCAACTATGGCTACACCTTC. Its protein is CASSHGNYGYTF.